Listed below are T cell receptor beta chains from one sample, sequenced in a study of cytomegalovirus exposure and HLA in healthy donors. Here immunoSEQ multiplex PCR was the method, and the copy in TCRdb shows in-frame clones only, minus some. The top ten hold 1.4% to 1.5% of the sample, which has some 160,000 clones, almost 80% seen once. Source material: PBMCs. These receptors all stem from a male donor in good health and CMV-seronegative. The CDR3 runs from the conserved cysteine through the conserved F or W. Each record gives: D gene, J gene, V gene, CDR3 protein. D genes are given only for firm matches.

-,TRBJ1-1,TRBV7-3,CASSFRYTEAFF
-,TRBJ2-1,TRBV7-9,CASSLPGSYNEQFF
TRBD1,TRBJ2-7,TRBV28,CASREQGYEQYF
-,TRBJ1-2,TRBV11-2,CASSVRGAGGYTF
-,TRBJ1-1,TRBV7-9,CASSQLGVNTEAFF
-,TRBJ2-2,TRBV5-1,CASSLDGGDTGELFF
TRBD1,TRBJ1-2,TRBV5-6,CASSSQGAGSYGYTF
TRBD2,-,TRBV28,CASSIATSGSYEQYF
TRBD2,TRBJ2-7,TRBV29-1,CSVAAGGRFYEQYF
TRBD2,TRBJ2-4,TRBV5-4,CASSGGASGGASKNIQYF
-,TRBJ1-2,TRBV6-5,CASRRDTSNYGYTF
TRBD2,TRBJ2-1,TRBV5-1,CASSFQTSGGAGNEQFF
-,TRBJ1-4,TRBV5-4,CASSGSSNEKLFF
-,TRBJ2-2,TRBV7-3,CASSPTGISTGELFF
TRBD2,TRBJ2-1,TRBV19,CASSTSGGYNEQFF
-,TRBJ2-1,TRBV5-1,CASRPGTGDYNEQFF
TRBD1,TRBJ2-7,TRBV6-1,CASNPTGAFSYEQYF
TRBD2,TRBJ2-7,TRBV11-1,CASSEYTSGRDEQYF
-,TRBJ1-2,TRBV19,CASSIGGPWGYTF
TRBD1,TRBJ1-2,TRBV4-3,CASSQDMGQSYVYTF
-,TRBJ2-1,TRBV7-6,CASSLGEDEQFF
TRBD1,TRBJ1-4,TRBV4-1,CASSQPAGGTNEKLFF
-,TRBJ1-1,TRBV5-1,CASSLVQAGHTEAFF
-,TRBJ1-2,TRBV6-5,CASSQSRGNYGYTF
TRBD2,TRBJ2-7,TRBV27,CASSLRRTSGSRQYF
-,TRBJ2-7,TRBV5-1,CASSLEREQYF
TRBD2,TRBJ2-7,TRBV7-2,CASSLGGTRLGEQYF
TRBD2,TRBJ2-1,TRBV30,CAWTIGTSGNNEQFF
TRBD2,TRBJ2-3,TRBV2,CASSLAGGTNTQYF